This record concerns one TCR beta chain sequence. The antigen remains unidentified. This entry comes from a study of Ad26.COV2.S vaccination and SARS-CoV-2 variants. Overall study: In the study, Ad26.COV2.S was injected intramuscularly once, or twice 56 days apart. General study points: Spike-specific TCR breadth in vaccine recipients exceeded that seen in placebo recipients.

Clones were sequenced by immunoSEQ multiplex PCR, and TCRdb holds only the in-frame ones, with some missing. The profile shows about 320,000 clones, approximately 86% of them singletons. J gave up 3 bases and V 3 bases, and 10 bases lay outside the gene matches. This CDR3 is 16 amino acids long. Per the germline V gene, CDR1 is SGHVS and CDR2 is FQNEAQ. The treatment denotes: some 20 received Ad26.COV2.S at low or high dose, single or two shots; roughly five received placebo; per-sample allocation not given. Collection of the samples took place on day 63 after the first injection of vaccine or placebo. The shot given was an Ad26 vector that makes Wuhan-strain SARS-CoV-2 spike.

This receptor was taken from a person between 18 and 60 years old who received the Ad26.COV2.S COVID-19 vaccine or a placebo. Specimen: peripheral blood, collected in a trial of Ad26.COV2.S vaccine versus placebo. The chain has TRBV7-8 and TRBJ2-7; 8 bases are shared with TRBD1. CDR3 bases: TGTGCCAGCAGCTTTAAGGGGACAGGAAGGGTCTACGAGCAGTACTTC. This encodes CASSFKGTGRVYEQYF.